This TCR beta chain appears in the sequencing data of a study of T cell clones after liver transplantation. Study-wide points: The donor-reactive repertoire was only partly measurable in two subjects, lacking donor cells.

Produced via immunoSEQ multiplex PCR; TCRdb's table is partial and in-frame only. The sample yields nearly 25,000 clones, 55% to 75% seen once. Sorting of unstimulated PBMCs yielded separate CD3+CD4+ and CD3+CD8+ fractions. As concerns this clone: As yet, its antigen is unknown.

CDR3 length equals 11 residues. Per the germline V gene, CDR1 is MDHEN and CDR2 is SYDVKM. The germline V and J ends were trimmed by 6 bases and 2 bases, with 4 bases remaining between them. The sample here was CD4+ T cells from blood, taken before liver transplant. The V and J genes are TRBV28 and TRBJ1-2, with no clear D. The TCR was taken from a human donor who received a liver transplant. The CDR3 protein is CASSPNYGYTF. The CDR3 nucleotides read TGTGCCAGCAGCCCAAACTATGGCTACACCTTC.